This T cell receptor beta chain is from a study of cytomegalovirus exposure and HLA in healthy donors. Study overall: Of all 400 or so donors who were genotyped, roughly 83% belonged to the Caucasian-associated ancestry cluster.

Healthy bone marrow donors made up the donor group. Donors showed nominal health when sampled, although they likely had unrecorded immune exposures. Only a few counts were recorded for this clone. The antigen is undetermined. Germline V gives CDR1 MNHNS, CDR2 SASEGT. Unmatched junction bases numbered 6, after V lost 3 bases and J lost 5 bases. There are 14 residues in the CDR3. With 60 Vbeta and 13 Jbeta primers, the PCR was carried out. Libraries were prepared by immunoSEQ multiplex PCR; TCRdb keeps only in-frame clonotypes and omits some of them. In the table there are about 140,000 clones, approximately 79% of which are singletons. General study points: Among TCR beta chains of equal frequency, HLA-associated ones were more clonally expanded in a later analysis.

The chain links TRBV6-1 to TRBJ1-1; 7 nucleotides line up with TRBD1. The sequencing input was PBMCs. The receptor was derived from a woman aged 25 to 45 in good health and CMV-seronegative. The CDR3 loop reads CASSERQGRTEAFF. The CDR3 DNA follows: TGTGCCAGCAGTGAGCGACAGGGTAGGACTGAAGCTTTCTTT.